This is a list of T cell receptor beta chains from one sample in a study of blood T cell repertoires in COVID-19. Profiling relied on immunoSEQ multiplex PCR, and the TCRdb table lists in-frame clones only, not all of them. Of 200,000 to 250,000 clones listed, approximately 80% were seen once; the top ten hold approximately 10%. The sample consisted of peripheral blood. These receptors were collected from a man aged 45-60 years with active or convalescent COVID-19. CDR3s include the opening cysteine and the closing phenylalanine or tryptophan. A D gene is named only where the DNA matches it firmly. Some rows mark clone size as missing; the rest say once, few, many or name a class of expanded clone.

NA TRBJ2-1 NA TRBV12-3/TRBV12-4 CASSPGQHNEQFF TGTGCCAGCAGTCCCGGACAGCACAATGAGCAGTTCTTC
NA TRBJ1-2 NA TRBV5-6 CASSLAVTGGYGYTF TGTGCCAGCAGCTTGGCCGTGACAGGAGGCTATGGCTACACCTTC
NA TRBJ2-2 once TRBV5-1 CASSLSLADGTGELFF TGCGCCAGCAGCTTGTCTCTAGCCGATGGCACCGGGGAGCTGTTTTTT
NA TRBJ1-5 NA TRBV5-1 CASSLDSSNQPQHF TGCGCCAGCAGCCTGGACTCAAGCAATCAGCCCCAGCATTTT
TRBD1 TRBJ2-5 NA TRBV5-1 CASSLGDSQETQYF TGCGCCAGCAGCTTGGGGGACAGCCAAGAGACCCAGTACTTC
NA TRBJ2-3 NA TRBV6-2/TRBV6-3 CASSTSETDTQYF TGTGCCAGCAGTACCTCCGAGACAGATACGCAGTATTTT
TRBD1 TRBJ2-1 NA TRBV5-8 CASSPDRGNNEQFF TGTGCCAGCAGCCCAGACAGGGGGAACAATGAGCAGTTCTTC
TRBD1 TRBJ1-1 NA TRBV5-6 CASSLSGGRTEAFF TGTGCCAGCAGCTTGTCAGGGGGGAGGACTGAAGCTTTCTTT
NA TRBJ2-3 NA TRBV12-2 CASRLTPQLAGGPPDTQYF TGTGCAAGTCGCTTAACGCCGCAACTAGCGGGAGGGCCTCCAGATACGCAGTATTTT
NA TRBJ1-5 NA TRBV2 CASSAQGTSNQPQHF TGTGCCAGCAGTGCTCAGGGAACTAGCAATCAGCCCCAGCATTTT
NA TRBJ1-1 NA TRBV14 CASSPLWNTEAFF TGTGCCAGCAGCCCCCTTTGGAACACTGAAGCTTTCTTT
TRBD1 TRBJ1-2 NA TRBV5-1 CASSLGQGEIVYTF TGCGCCAGCAGCTTAGGACAGGGGGAAATAGTCTACACCTTC
TRBD2 TRBJ2-1 NA TRBV7-9 CASSLTSGGPDTLF TGTGCCAGCAGCTTAACTAGCGGGGGCCCCGACACGCTCTTC
TRBD1 TRBJ2-5 NA TRBV5-4 CASSFTGTGVKETQYF TGTGCCAGCAGCTTCACCGGGACAGGGGTTAAAGAGACCCAGTACTTC
NA TRBJ1-5 NA TRBV19 CASSIVPGGLQPQHF TGTGCCAGTAGTATTGTGCCGGGGGGGTTGCAGCCCCAGCATTTT
NA TRBJ1-6 once TRBV2 CASVDLNNSPLHF TGTGCCAGCGTAGATTTGAATAATTCACCCCTCCACTTT
NA TRBJ2-1 NA TRBV2 CASRFRGLKVDEQFF TGTGCCAGCAGATTTAGGGGTCTTAAGGTCGATGAGCAGTTCTTC
TRBD1 TRBJ1-1 NA TRBV5-1 CASSGGQVLWETFF TGCGCCAGCAGCGGTGGACAGGTGCTGTGGGAAACTTTCTTT
NA TRBJ2-3 NA TRBV6-6 CASSFGRSRTDTQYF TGTGCCAGCAGTTTTGGCAGGTCGAGAACAGATACGCAGTATTTT
NA TRBJ1-6 NA TRBV19 CASRGQFDSPLHF TGTGCCAGTAGGGGACAATTCGACTCACCCCTCCACTTT
TRBD2 TRBJ2-7 NA TRBV5-4 CASSLESWREGPHDEQYF TGTGCCAGCAGCTTGGAATCGTGGCGGGAGGGCCCTCATGACGAGCAGTACTTC
NA TRBJ1-5 NA TRBV15 CATSPDRAGTPFGGTDSNQPQHF TGTGCCACCAGCCCCGATCGGGCGGGGACTCCATTTGGGGGGACTGATAGCAATCAGCCCCAGCATTTT
NA TRBJ1-3 NA TRBV9 CASSVDSSGNTIYF TGTGCCAGCAGCGTAGACAGCTCTGGAAACACCATATATTTT
NA TRBJ1-4 NA TRBV27 CASSTRTATNEKLFF TGTGCCAGCAGTACCCGGACAGCAACTAATGAAAAACTGTTTTTT
NA TRBJ2-2 NA TRBV3-1/TRBV3-2 CASSQPRGTPFTGELFF TGTGCCAGCAGCCAACCCCGGGGGACCCCGTTCACCGGGGAGCTGTTTTTT
TRBD1 TRBJ1-5 NA TRBV27 CASSPRDSYNQPQHF TGTGCCAGCAGTCCCCGGGACAGCTACAATCAGCCCCAGCATTTT
TRBD2 TRBJ2-3 NA TRBV4-3 CASSQVLAGSTDTQYF TGCGCCAGCAGCCAAGTACTAGCGGGGAGCACAGATACGCAGTATTTT
TRBD2 TRBJ2-1 NA TRBV5-1 CASSLDGTSGRYEQFF TGCGCCAGCAGCTTGGATGGGACTAGCGGGAGATATGAGCAGTTCTTC
NA TRBJ2-6 NA TRBV7-9 CASSLVTAGANVLTF TGTGCCAGCAGCTTAGTGACTGCTGGGGCCAACGTCCTGACTTTC